This record looks at one T cell receptor (beta chain) sequence and its context. Generated by immunoSEQ multiplex PCR, the TCRdb table keeps only in-frame clones and is missing some. The repertoire holds tens of thousands of clones, with 90% as singletons. This record comes from a study of T cell changes during pregnancy in multiple sclerosis. V was trimmed by 4 bases and J by 8 bases, leaving 9 bases between them. The germline V gene encodes CDR1 MNHNS and CDR2 SASEGT. The CDR3 spans 12 residues. The receptor's source is a female donor in good health, enrolled as a control in a pregnancy study. Sample: CD4+ T cells from peripheral blood mononuclear cells, taken in the second trimester of pregnancy. The gene calls are TRBV6-1 and TRBJ2-1; D uncertain. Here the CDR3 DNA reads TGTGCCAGCAGTGTGGCTGTCGATGAGCAGTTCTTC. Residues: CASSVAVDEQFF.